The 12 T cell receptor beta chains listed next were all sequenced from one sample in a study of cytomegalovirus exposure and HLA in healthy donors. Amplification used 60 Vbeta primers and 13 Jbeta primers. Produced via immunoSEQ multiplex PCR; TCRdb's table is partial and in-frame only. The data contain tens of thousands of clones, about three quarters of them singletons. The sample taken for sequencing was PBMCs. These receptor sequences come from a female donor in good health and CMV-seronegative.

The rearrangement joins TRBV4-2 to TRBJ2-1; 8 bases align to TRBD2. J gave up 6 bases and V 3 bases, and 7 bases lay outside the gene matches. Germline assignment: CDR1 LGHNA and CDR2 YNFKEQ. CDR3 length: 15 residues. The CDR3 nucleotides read TGTGCCAGCAGCCACATGTCGGCGGGAGGCAATGAGCAGTTCTTC. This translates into CASSHMSAGGNEQFF.

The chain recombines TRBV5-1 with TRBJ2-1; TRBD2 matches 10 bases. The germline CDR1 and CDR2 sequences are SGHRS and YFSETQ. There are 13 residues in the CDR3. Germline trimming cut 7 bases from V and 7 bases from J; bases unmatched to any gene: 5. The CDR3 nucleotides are TGCGCCAGCGGTCGGACTAGCGGTAATGAGCAGTTCTTC. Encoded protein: CASGRTSGNEQFF.

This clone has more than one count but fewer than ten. The CDR3 nucleotides are TGTGCCAGCAGAGAAGACAGCGGGAGCGCCCATGAGCAGTTCTTC. This sequence encodes CASREDSGSAHEQFF. The J gene is TRBJ2-1, the V gene TRBV13; 8 bases map to TRBD2. After removal of 6 bases from V and 8 bases from J, the junction contained 12 bases not matched to a gene. The CDR3 extends over 15 amino acids. CDR1 is PRHDT and CDR2 is FYEKMQ in the germline V gene (reference sequence). The full variable domain, its missing parts supplied by reference TRBV13 and TRBJ2-1, is AAGVIQSPRHLIKEKRETATLKCYPIPRHDTVYWYQQGPGQDPQFLISFYEKMQSDKGSIPDRFSAQQFSDYHSELNMSSLELGDSALYFCASREDSGSAHEQFFGPGTRLTVL.

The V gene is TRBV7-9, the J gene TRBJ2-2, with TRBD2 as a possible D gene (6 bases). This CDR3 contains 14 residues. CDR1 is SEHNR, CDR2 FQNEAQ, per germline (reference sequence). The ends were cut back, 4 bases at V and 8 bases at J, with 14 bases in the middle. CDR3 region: CASSSREVSGELFF. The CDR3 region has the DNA TGTGCCAGCAGCTCCAGGGAGGTGTCTGGGGAGCTGTTTTTT.

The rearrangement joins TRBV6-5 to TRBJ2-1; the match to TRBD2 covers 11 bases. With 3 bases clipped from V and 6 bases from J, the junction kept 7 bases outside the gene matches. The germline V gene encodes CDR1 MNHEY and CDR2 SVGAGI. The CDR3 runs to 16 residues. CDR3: CASSYPRTSGLNEQFF. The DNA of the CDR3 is TGTGCCAGCAGTTATCCCCGGACTAGCGGGCTCAATGAGCAGTTCTTC.

The CDR3 loop reads CASSYWLAADPTNNEQFF. DNA of the CDR3: TGTGCCAGCAGTTATTGGCTAGCGGCAGACCCGACGAACAATGAGCAGTTCTTC. The chain has TRBV6-9 and TRBJ2-1, with 7 bases aligning to TRBD2. The CDR3 consists of 18 residues. Per the germline V gene, CDR1 is MNHGY and CDR2 is SVAAGI. With 1 base clipped from V and 5 bases from J, the junction kept 14 bases outside the gene matches.

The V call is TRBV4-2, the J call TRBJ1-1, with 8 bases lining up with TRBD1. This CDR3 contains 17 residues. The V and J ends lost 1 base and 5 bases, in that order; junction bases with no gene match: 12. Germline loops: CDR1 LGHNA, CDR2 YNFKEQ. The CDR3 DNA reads TGTGCCAGCAGCCAAGCCCGACAGGGGAGGGGTGGTACTGAAGCTTTCTTT. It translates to CASSQARQGRGGTEAFF.

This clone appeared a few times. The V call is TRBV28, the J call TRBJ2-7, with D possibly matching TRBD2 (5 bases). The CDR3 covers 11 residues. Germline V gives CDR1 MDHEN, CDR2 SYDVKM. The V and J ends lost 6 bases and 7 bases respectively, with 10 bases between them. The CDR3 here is CASSRAGEQYF. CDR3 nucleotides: TGTGCCAGCAGCCGGGCGGGTGAGCAGTACTTC.

CDR3 region: CASSLQGMRAKNIQYF. The CDR3 nucleotides are TGTGCCAGCAGCCTCCAGGGGATGAGAGCCAAAAACATTCAGTACTTC. The chain joins TRBV5-6 to TRBJ2-4, with D possibly matching TRBD1 (6 bases). Trimming stripped 4 bases from V and 0 bases from J, with 14 bases between. This CDR3 is built from 16 residues. CDR1 is SGHDT, CDR2 YYEEEE, per germline.

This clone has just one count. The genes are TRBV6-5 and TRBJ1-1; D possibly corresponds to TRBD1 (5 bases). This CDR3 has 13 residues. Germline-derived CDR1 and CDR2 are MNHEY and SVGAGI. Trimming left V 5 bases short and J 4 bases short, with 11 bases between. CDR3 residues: CASSRGVGTEAFF. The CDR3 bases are TGTGCCAGCAGTCGGGGGGTGGGCACTGAAGCTTTCTTT.

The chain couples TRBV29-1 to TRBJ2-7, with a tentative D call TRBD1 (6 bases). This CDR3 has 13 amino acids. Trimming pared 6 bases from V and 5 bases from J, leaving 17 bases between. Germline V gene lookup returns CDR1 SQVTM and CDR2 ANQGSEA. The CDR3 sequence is CSVNNQQGNEQYF. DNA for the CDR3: TGCAGCGTAAATAATCAACAGGGAAACGAGCAGTACTTC.

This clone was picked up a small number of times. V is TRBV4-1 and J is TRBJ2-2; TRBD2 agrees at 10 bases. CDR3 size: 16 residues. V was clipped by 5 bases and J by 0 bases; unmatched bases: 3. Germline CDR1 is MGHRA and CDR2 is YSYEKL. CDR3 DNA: TGCGCCAGCAGCGTAGCGGGGGGTCCGAACACCGGGGAGCTGTTTTTT. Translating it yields CASSVAGGPNTGELFF.